This TCR beta chain emerged from a study of identical twins. Using its own MiXCR run on the 5' RACE reads, TCRdb lists one record per CDR3 protein. Of a few hundred thousand distinct CDR3 sequences in the sample, roughly 15% were seen once. The CDR3 has 15 residues. V was pared by 2 bases and J by 5 bases, with 5 bases of the junction left unmatched. This clonotype turned up a few times. The same sample was also used in a study of yellow fever vaccine responses in identical twins.

The receptor's source is a young woman in good health. J is TRBJ1-4 and V is TRBV12-3 or TRBV12-4; TRBD1 matches 7 bases. Sequenced material: CD4+ T cells sorted from blood. The CDR3 protein is CASSLSRGRNEKLFF. The CDR3 bases are TGTGCCAGCAGTTTATCGAGGGGGCGCAATGAAAAACTGTTTTTT.